This T cell receptor beta chain originates from a study of T cell changes during pregnancy in multiple sclerosis. Generated by immunoSEQ multiplex PCR, the TCRdb table keeps only in-frame clones and is missing some. The table has 57,000 or so clones, roughly 87% seen once. The source of this sequence is a female donor in good health, enrolled as a control in a pregnancy study. The sequenced sample was peripheral blood, obtained in the third trimester of pregnancy.

Here the CDR3 DNA reads TGTGCCAGCAGCTTGACCCCGATAGAGCGACAAGAGACCCAGTACTTC. Its translation is CASSLTPIERQETQYF. The chain has TRBV5-6 and TRBJ2-5; no reliable D call. The CDR3 sequence is 16 residues long. Germline V gene data show CDR1 as SGHDT and CDR2 as YYEEEE. V was cut by 1 base and J by 2 bases, with 15 bases left in between.